Detailed here is one TCR beta chain. This clone turned up a few times. Its antigen has not been determined. No clone much larger than this one lies a single base away; base qualities are absent. For deep sequencing, PBMC libraries mostly used about 490 ng of input genomic DNA, with six replicates for each sample. The immunoSEQ hsTCRbeta kit was used to prepare TCRbeta libraries according to the manufacturer's instructions. Sequencing of the completed libraries took place using an Illumina NovaSeq 6000 S4 flow cell after they had been pooled to around 2.7 nM. The study's own analysis went as follows. The immunoSEQ Analyzer was used for raw data preprocessing and quality control. The analysis was restricted to productive rearrangements, with each unique CDR3 amino acid sequence defining a clonotype. Using the R package tcR, the researchers computed the Gini-Simpson index as their estimate of repertoire clonality. Student's t test was used to compare Gini indices, and Pearson correlation was used to assess associations with tumor size change. TCRdb limited this immuneACCESS table to in-frame rearrangements with V and J called. A share of clones is missing; checked studies link under half to unresolved V genes, and the rest is unexplained. V, J and clone size were drawn from that table, and D and trimming were deduced from the DNA. This sample is represented by 15,000 or so clones; 55% to 75% of them were singletons. The ten top clones hold less than 3% of the sample.

This entry belongs to a study of neoadjuvant anti-PD-1 for oral cavity cancer (dated by TCRdb to the early 2020s). Context from the whole study: Three to four biweekly doses of nivolumab at 3 mg/kg were mostly administered to patients before curative-intent surgical resection. The parent correlative cohort included roughly 12 patients, with a roughly 34% response rate. Patients who did not progress were given a fourth nivolumab dose at about day 43 and had definitive surgical resection on days 50-56. Responders were defined as patients with complete response, partial response or stable disease by RECIST 1.1; non-responders were defined as patients with progression. The research as a whole found: Within PBMCs, T cell clonality (Gini index) was significantly higher in non-responders than responders after neoadjuvant nivolumab. Higher pretreatment blood Treg/Th17 ratios correlated with both higher pretreatment blood TCRbeta clonality and lower post-treatment tumor TCRbeta clonality. Only a few patients per response group were included in the TCR analyses, and the authors called for validation in larger cohorts.

The sample's time point, from its label and the paper: before neoadjuvant nivolumab. None of the patients had received prior systemic or radiation treatment, and all were newly diagnosed with stage II-IVA oral cavity squamous cell carcinoma. The cohort consisted of patients with HPV-negative, locally advanced oral cavity squamous cell carcinoma. Peripheral blood mononuclear cells were analyzed directly, without maintenance or expansion in culture. The samples were drawn from a longitudinal correlative study tied to a single-arm phase II trial testing neoadjuvant nivolumab in oral cavity squamous cell carcinoma. Subject-matched pre- and post-treatment PBMCs and tumors from three responders and three non-responders were subjected to genomic DNA-based TCRbeta sequencing. Peripheral blood mononuclear cells were collected once before nivolumab treatment and again after treatment, at the time of surgery. The Maxwell RSC DNA from Cells kit was used to extract genomic DNA from PBMCs.

CDR1 is given as SGHRS and CDR2 as YFSETQ, both from the germline V gene. V lost 2 bases and J lost 5 bases, and the count of bases not matched to a germline gene is 8. Including the terminal cysteine and phenylalanine, the CDR3 comprises 15 residues. Only CDR3 DNA remains: 45 bases, in frame from the first base. Sample: PBMCs, taken before nivolumab (anti-PD-1) treatment. The chain links TRBV5-1 with TRBJ2-3; TRBD2 matches 7 bases in the middle. This sequence was found in a person aged 40 to 85 with oral cavity squamous cell carcinoma. This receptor has the CDR3 CASSFTSGVIDTQYF. The sequenced DNA is TGCGCCAGCAGCTTTACCAGCGGGGTAATAGATACGCAGTATTTT.